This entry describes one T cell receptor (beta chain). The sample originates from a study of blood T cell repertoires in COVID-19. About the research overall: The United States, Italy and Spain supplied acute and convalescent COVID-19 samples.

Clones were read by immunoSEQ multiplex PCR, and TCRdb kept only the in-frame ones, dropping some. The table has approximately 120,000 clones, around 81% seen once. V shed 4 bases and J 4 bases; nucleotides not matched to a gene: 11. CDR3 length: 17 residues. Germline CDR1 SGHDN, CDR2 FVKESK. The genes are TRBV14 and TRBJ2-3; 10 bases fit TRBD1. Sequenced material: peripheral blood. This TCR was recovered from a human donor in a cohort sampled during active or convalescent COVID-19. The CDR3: CASSRDRGQFRADTQYF. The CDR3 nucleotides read TGTGCCAGCAGCCGTGACAGGGGGCAGTTCAGGGCAGATACGCAGTATTTT. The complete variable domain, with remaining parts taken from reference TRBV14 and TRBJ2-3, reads EAGVTQFPSHSVIEKGQTVTLRCDPISGHDNLYWYRRVMGKEIKFLLHFVKESKQDESGMPNNRFLAERTGGTYSTLKVQPAELEDSGVYFCASSRDRGQFRADTQYFGPGTRLTVL.